The sequence of this T cell receptor beta chain was determined in a study of T cells after yellow fever vaccination. Via MiXCR, TCRdb re-called the 5' RACE reads, giving one row per CDR3 protein. The table records 120,000 or so distinct CDR3 sequences, 7.2% of them present only once. V dropped 5 bases and J dropped 7; count of bases not matched to a gene: 9. This CDR3 has 15 amino acids. This clonotype has at least ten counts. The rearrangement links TRBV12-3 or TRBV12-4 to TRBJ2-2; 8 nucleotides match TRBD1. The sequences come from CD4+ T cells sorted from PBMCs, collected around 45 days after the first yellow fever vaccination. The clonotype originates from a young man who received the YFV17D yellow fever vaccine. The CDR3 DNA reads as TGTGCCAGCAGTCCGGAGACAGGGGCGGGCGGGGAGCTGTTTTTT. Translated: CASSPETGAGGELFF.